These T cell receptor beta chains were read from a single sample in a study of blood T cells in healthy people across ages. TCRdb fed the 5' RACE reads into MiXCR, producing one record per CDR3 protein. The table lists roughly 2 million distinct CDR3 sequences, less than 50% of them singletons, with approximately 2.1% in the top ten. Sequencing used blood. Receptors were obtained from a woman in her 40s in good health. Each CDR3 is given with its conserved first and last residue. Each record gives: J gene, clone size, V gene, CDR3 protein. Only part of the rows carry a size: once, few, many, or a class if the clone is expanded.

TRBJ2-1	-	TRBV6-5	CASSYSQARGYNEQFF
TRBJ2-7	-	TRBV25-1	CASSAFGGSYEQYF
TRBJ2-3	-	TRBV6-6	CASSQRLAADTQYF
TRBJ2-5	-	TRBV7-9	CASSLAGTVGGRGETQYF
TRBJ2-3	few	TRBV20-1	CSASDLGGSEDTQYF
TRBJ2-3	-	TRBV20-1	CSARKDARSTDTQYF
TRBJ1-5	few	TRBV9	CASSAARGQGNQPQHF
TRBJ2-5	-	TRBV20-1	CSAKGGGKETQYF
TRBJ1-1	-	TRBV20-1	CSARETAGINTEAFF
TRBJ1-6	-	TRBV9	CASSRDRANNSPLHF
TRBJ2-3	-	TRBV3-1	CASSQAGGTNTQYF
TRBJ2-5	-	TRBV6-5	CASSYSGTFRETQYF
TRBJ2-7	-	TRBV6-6	CASTQARGSSYEQYF
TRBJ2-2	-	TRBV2	CASSEARASTGELFF
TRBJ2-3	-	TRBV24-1	CATSDRGGRGTDTQYF
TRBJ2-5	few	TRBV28	CASRSHGQQETQYF
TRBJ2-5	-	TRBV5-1	CASSLEAGGPKTQYF
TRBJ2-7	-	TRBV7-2	CASSLGSGDEQYF
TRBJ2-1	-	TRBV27	CASSPDGRVEFF
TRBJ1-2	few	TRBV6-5	CASSPTDGGNYGYTF
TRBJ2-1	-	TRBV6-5	CASSYRGQAFF
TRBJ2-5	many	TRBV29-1	CSVEDGQSGTQYF
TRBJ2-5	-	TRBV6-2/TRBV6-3	CASSYSHQIQYF
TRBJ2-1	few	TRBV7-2	CASSSSGTHVFVAEQFF
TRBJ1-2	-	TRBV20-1	CSARVPRTYGYTF
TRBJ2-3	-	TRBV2	CASLVGARTDTQYF
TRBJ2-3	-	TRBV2	CASKEETDTQYF
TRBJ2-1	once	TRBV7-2	CASGKIGSPGETQFF
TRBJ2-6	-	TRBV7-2	CASSLVQGMGSGANVLTF
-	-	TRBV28	CASNTRDRGIETQYF
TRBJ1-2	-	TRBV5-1	CASSLGRDNYGYTF